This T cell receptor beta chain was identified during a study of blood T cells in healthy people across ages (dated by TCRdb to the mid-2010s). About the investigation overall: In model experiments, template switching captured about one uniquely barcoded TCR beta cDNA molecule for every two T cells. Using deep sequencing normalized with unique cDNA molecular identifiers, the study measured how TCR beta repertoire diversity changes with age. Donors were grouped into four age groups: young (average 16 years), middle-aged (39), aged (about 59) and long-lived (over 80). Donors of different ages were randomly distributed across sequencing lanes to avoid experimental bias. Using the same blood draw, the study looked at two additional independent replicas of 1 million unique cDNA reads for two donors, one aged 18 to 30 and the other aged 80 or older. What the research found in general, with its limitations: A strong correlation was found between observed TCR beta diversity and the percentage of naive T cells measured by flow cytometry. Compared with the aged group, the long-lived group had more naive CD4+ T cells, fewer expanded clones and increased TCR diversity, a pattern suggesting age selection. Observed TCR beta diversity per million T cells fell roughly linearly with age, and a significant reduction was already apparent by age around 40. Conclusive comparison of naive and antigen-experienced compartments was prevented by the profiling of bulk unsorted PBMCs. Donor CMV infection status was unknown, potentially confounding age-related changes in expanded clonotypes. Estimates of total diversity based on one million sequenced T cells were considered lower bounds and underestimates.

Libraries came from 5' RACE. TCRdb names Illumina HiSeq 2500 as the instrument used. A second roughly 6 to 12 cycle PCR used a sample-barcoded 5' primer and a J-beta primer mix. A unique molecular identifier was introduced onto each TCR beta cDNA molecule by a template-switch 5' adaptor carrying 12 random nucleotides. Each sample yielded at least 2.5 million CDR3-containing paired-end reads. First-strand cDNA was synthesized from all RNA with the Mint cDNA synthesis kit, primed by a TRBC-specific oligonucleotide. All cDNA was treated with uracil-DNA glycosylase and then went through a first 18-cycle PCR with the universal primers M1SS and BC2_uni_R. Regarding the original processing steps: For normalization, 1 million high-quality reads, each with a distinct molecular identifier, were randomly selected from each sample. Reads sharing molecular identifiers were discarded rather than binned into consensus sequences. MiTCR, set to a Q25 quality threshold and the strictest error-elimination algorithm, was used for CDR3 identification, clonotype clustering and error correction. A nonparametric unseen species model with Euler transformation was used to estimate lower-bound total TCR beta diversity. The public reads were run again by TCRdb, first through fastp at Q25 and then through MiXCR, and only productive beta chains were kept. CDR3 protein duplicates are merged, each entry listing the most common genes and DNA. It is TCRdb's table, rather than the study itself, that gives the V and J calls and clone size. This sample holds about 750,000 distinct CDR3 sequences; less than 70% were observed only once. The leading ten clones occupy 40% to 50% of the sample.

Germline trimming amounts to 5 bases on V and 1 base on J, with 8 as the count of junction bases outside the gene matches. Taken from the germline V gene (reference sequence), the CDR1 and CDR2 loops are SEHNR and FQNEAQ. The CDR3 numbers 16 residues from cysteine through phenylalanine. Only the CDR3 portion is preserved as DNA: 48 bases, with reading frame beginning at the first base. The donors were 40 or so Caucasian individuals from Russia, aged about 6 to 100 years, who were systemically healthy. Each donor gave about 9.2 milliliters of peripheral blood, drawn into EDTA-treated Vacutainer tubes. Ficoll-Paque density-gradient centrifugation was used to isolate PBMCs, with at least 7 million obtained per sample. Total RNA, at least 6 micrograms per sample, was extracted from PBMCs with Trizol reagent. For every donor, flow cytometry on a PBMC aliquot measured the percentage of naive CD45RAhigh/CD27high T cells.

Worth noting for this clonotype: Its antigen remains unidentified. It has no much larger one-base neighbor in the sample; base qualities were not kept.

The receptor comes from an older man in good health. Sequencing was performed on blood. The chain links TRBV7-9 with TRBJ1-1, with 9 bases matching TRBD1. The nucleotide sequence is TGTGCCAGCAGCCCCTCTGGGACAGGGCCGAACACTGAAGCTTTCTTT. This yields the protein CASSPSGTGPNTEAFF.